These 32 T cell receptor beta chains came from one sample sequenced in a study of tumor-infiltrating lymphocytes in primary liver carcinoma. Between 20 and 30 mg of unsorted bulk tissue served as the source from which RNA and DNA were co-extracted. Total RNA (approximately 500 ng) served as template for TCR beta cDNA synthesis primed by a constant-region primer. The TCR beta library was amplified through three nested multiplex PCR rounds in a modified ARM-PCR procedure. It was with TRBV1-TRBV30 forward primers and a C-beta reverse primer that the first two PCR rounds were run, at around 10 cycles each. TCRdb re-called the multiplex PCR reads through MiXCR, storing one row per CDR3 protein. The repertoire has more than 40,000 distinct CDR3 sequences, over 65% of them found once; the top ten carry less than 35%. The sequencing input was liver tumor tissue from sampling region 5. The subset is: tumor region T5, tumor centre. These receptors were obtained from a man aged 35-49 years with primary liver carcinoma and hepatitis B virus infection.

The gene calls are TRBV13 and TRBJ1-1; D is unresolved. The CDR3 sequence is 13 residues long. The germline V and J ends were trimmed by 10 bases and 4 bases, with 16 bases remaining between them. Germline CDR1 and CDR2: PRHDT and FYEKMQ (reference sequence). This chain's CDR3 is CATARRPSTEAFF. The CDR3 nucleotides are TGTGCCACAGCCCGACGACCGAGCACTGAAGCTTTCTTT.

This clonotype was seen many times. The CDR3: CASSLGTERTEAFF. CDR3 DNA sequence: TGTGCCAGCAGTTTAGGCACGGAGAGGACTGAAGCTTTCTTT. The chain is built from TRBV28 and TRBJ1-1; D remains unclear. The germline V gene encodes CDR1 MDHEN and CDR2 SYDVKM. With 2 bases removed from V and 5 bases from J, the gap between germline ends came to 12 bases. CDR3 length equals 14 residues.

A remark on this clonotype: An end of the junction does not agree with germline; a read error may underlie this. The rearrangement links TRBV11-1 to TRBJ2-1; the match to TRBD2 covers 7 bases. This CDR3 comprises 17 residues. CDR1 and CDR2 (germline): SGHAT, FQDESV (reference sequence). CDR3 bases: TGTGCCAGCAGCCTGGGACTATCGGGAGGAGTTGACAATGAGCGGTTCTTC. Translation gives CASSLGLSGGVDNERFF. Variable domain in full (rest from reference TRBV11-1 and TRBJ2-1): EAEVAQSPRYKITEKSQAVAFWCDPISGHATLYWYRQILGQGPELLVQFQDESVVDDSQLPKDRFSAERLKGVDSTLKIQPAELGDSAMYLCASSLGLSGGVDNERFFGPGTRLTVL.

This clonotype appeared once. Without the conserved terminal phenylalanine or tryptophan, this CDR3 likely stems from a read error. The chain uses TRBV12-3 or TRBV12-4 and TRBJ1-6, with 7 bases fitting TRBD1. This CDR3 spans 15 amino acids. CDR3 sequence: CAISFTTGRNSPLHI. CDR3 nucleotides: TGTGCCATCAGTTTCACGACAGGGCGTAATTCACCCCTCCACATT.

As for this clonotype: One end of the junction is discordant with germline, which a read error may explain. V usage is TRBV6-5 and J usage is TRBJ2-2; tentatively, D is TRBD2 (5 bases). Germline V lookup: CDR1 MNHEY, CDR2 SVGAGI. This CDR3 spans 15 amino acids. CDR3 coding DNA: TGTACCATCAGTTACGCAGTGGACGGCACCGGGGAGCTGTGTTTT. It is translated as CTISYAVDGTGELCF.

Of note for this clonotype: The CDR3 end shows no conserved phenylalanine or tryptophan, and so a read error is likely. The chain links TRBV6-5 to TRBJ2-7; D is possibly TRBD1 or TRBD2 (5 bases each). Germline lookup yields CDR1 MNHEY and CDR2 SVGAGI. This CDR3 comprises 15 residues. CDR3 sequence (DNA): TGTGCCAGCAGTTACCGGGACCCCAGATCCTACAAGCAGTACTCC. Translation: CASSYRDPRSYKQYS.

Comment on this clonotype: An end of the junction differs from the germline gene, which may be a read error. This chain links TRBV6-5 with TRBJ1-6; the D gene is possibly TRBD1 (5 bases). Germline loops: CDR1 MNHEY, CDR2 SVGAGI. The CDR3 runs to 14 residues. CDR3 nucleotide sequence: TGTGCCTGCAGTTACCGGGACCGAAATTCACCCCTCCACTTC. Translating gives CACSYRDRNSPLHF.

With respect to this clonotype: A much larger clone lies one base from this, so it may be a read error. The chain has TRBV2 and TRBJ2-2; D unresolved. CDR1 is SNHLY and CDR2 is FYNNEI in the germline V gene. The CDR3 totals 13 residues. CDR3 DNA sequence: TGTGTCAGCAGTCCCCGGGACACCGGGGAGCTGTTTTTT. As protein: CVSSPRDTGELFF.

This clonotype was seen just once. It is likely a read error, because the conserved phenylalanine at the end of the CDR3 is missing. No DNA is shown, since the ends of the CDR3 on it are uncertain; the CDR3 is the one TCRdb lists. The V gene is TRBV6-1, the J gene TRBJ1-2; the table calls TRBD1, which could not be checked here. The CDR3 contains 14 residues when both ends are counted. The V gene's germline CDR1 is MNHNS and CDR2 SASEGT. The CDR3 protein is CATLMTGLDYGYIL.

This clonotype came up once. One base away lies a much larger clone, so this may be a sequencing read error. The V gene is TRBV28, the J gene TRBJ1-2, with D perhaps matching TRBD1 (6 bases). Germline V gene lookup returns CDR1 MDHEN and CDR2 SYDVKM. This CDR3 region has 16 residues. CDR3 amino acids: CANSPSGALGLRDYTF. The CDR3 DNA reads TGTGCCAACAGTCCGTCAGGGGCATTAGGGTTAAGGGACTACACCTTC.

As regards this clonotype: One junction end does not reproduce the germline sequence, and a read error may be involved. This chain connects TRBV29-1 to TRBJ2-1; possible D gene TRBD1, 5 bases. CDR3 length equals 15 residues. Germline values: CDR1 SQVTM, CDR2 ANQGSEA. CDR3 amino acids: CSVGPRSNSYNVQFF. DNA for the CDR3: TGCAGCGTGGGGCCTCGTTCCAACTCCTACAATGTGCAGTTCTTC.

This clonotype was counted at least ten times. The CDR3 DNA follows: TGCGCCAGCAGCTTGACTAGCGGGAGGGCCGGTGAGCAGTTCTTC. This encodes CASSLTSGRAGEQFF. The chain couples TRBV5-1 to TRBJ2-1, with 13 bases that match TRBD2. This CDR3 is 15 amino acids long. Trimming took 1 base from V and 9 from J; bases not matched to a gene: 4. Germline CDR1 and CDR2: SGHRS and YFSETQ.

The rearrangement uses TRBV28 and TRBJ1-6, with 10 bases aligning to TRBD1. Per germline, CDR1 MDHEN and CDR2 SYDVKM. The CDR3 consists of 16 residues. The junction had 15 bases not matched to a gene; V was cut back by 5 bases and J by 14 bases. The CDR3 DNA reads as TGTGCCAGCAGTATCACCGGGACAGGGGCCTTACGAGCCCTCCACTTT. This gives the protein CASSITGTGALRALHF.

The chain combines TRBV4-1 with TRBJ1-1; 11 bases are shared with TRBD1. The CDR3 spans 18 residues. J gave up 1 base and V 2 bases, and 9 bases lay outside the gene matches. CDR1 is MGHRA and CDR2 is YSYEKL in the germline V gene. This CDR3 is CASSQRRTGGETNTEAFF. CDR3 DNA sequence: TGCGCCAGCAGCCAACGAAGGACAGGGGGCGAAACGAACACTGAAGCTTTCTTT.

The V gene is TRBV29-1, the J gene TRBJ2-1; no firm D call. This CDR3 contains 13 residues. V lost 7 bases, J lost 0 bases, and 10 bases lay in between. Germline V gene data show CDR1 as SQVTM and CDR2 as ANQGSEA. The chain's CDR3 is CSGGPSSYNEQFF. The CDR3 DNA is TGCAGCGGTGGGCCCAGCTCCTACAATGAGCAGTTCTTC.

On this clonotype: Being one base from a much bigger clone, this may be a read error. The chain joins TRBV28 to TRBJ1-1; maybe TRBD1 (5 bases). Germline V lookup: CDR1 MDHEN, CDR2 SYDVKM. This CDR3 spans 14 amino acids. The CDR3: CVSRPGTVNTEAFF. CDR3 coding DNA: TGTGTCAGCAGACCCGGGACGGTGAACACTGAAGCTTTCTTT.

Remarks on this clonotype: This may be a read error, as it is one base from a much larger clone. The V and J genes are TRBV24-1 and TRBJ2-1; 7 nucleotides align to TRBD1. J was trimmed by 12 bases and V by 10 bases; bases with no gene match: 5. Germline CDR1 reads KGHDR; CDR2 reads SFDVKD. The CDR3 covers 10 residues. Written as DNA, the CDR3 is TGTGCCACAGGGGGCGTTGTGCAGTTCTTC. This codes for CATGGVVQFF.

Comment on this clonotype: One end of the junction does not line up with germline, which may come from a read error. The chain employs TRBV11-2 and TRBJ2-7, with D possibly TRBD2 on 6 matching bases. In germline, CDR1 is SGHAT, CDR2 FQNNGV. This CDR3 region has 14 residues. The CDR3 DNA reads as TGTGTCAGCAGCTTAACCGGAGGGGCCTACGAGCAGTACTTC. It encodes CVSSLTGGAYEQYF.

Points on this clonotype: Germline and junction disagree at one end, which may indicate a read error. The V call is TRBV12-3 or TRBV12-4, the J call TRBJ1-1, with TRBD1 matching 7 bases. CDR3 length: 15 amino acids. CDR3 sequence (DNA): TGTGCCAGCAGTCCCCTGGACAGGAGGAACACTGAAGCTTCCTTT. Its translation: CASSPLDRRNTEASF.

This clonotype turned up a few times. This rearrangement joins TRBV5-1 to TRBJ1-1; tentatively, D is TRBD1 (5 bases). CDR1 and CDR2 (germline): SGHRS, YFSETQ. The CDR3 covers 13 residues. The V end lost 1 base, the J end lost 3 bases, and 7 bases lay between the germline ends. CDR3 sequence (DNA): TGCGCCAGCAGCTTGCAGGGCGACACTGAAGCTTTCTTT. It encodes CASSLQGDTEAFF.

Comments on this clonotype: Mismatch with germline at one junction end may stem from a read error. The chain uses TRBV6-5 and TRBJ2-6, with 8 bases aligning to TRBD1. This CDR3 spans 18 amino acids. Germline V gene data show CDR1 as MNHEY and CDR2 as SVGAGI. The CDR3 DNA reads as TGTGCCAGCAGTCTTTGGACAGGGATGAAAAGTGGGGCCAACGTCATGACTTTC. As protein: CASSLWTGMKSGANVMTF.

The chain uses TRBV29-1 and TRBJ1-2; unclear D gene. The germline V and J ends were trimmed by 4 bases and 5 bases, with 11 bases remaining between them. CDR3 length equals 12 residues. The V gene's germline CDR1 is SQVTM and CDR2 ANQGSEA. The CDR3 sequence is CSVVAGTYGYTF. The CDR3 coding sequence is TGCAGCGTTGTGGCAGGCACTTATGGCTACACCTTC. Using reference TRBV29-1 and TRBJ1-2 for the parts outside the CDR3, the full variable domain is SAVISQKPSRDICQRGTSLTIQCQVDSQVTMMFWYRQQPGQSLTLIATANQGSEATYESGFVIDKFPISRPNLTFSTLTVSNMSPEDSSIYLCSVVAGTYGYTFGSGTRLTVV.

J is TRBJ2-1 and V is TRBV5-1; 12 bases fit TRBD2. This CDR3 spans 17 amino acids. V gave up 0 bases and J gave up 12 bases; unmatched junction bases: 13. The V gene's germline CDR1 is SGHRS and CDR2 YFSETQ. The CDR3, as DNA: TGCGCCAGCAGCTTGGTAGGACTAGCGGGATCCGGGGATGGGCAGTTCTTC. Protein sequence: CASSLVGLAGSGDGQFF. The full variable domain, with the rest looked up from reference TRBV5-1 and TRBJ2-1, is KAGVTQTPRYLIKTRGQQVTLSCSPISGHRSVSWYQQTPGQGLQFLFEYFSETQRNKGNFPGRFSGRQFSNSRSEMNVSTLELGDSALYLCASSLVGLAGSGDGQFFGPGTRLTVL.

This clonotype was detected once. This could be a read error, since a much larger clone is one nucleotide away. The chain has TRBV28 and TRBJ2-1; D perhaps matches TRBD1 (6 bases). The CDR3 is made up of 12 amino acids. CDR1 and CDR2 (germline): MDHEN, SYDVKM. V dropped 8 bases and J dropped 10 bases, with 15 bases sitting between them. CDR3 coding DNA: TGTGCCAGCGGTGTGGCCGGGACAGAGCAGTTCTTC. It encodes CASGVAGTEQFF.

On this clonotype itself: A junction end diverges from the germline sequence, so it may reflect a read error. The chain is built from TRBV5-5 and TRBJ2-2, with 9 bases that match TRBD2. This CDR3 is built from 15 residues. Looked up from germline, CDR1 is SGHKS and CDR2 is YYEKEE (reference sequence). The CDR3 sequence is CASSKLAGNTGELFF. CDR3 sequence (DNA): TGTGCCAGCAGTAAGCTAGCGGGGAACACCGGGGAGTTGTTTTTT.

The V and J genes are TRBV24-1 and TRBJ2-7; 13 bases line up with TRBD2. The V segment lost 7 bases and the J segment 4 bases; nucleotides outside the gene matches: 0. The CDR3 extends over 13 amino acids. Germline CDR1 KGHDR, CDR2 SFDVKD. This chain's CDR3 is CATRLAGGYEQYF. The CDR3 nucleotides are TGTGCCACCAGACTAGCGGGAGGGTACGAGCAGTACTTC.

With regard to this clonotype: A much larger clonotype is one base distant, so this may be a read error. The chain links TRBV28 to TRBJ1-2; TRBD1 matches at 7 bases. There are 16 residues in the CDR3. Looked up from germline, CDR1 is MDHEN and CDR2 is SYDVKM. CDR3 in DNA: TGTGCCAGCAGGACTGACAGGGTCCCAGCTAACTATGACTACACCTTC. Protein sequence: CASRTDRVPANYDYTF.

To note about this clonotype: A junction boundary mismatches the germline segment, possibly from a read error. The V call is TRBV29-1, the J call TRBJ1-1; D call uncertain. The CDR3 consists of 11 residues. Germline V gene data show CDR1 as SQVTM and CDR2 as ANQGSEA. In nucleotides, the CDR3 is TGTAGCGTTAAACGGAACACTGAAGCTTTCTTT. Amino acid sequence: CSVKRNTEAFF.

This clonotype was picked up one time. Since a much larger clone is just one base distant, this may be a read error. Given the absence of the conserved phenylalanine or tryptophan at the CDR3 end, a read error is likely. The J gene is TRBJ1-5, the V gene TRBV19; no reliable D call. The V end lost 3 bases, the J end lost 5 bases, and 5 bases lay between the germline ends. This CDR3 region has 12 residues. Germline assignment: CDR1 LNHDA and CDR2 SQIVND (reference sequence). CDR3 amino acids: CASSMAHQPQHL. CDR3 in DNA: TGTGCCAGTAGTATGGCGCATCAGCCCCAGCATTTA.

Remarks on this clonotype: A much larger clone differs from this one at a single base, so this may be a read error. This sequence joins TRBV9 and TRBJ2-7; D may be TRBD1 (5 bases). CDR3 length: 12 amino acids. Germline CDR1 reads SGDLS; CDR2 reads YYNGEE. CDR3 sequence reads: CASGVGEREQYF. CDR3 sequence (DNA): TGTGCCAGCGGCGTAGGGGAACGCGAGCAGTACTTC.

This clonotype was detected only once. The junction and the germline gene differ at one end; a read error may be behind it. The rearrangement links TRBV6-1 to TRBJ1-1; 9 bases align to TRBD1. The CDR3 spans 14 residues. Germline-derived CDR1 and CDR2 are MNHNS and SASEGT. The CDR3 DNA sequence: TGTGGCAGCAGTGTACTCCCGGGACAGGGATGGGCTTTCTTT. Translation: CGSSVLPGQGWAFF.

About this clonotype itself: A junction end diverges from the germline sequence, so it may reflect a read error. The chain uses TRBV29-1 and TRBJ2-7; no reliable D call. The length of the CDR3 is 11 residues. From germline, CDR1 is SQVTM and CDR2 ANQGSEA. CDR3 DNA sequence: TGCGGCGGAAGGGCTGCCTACGAGCATTACTTC. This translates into CGGRAAYEHYF.